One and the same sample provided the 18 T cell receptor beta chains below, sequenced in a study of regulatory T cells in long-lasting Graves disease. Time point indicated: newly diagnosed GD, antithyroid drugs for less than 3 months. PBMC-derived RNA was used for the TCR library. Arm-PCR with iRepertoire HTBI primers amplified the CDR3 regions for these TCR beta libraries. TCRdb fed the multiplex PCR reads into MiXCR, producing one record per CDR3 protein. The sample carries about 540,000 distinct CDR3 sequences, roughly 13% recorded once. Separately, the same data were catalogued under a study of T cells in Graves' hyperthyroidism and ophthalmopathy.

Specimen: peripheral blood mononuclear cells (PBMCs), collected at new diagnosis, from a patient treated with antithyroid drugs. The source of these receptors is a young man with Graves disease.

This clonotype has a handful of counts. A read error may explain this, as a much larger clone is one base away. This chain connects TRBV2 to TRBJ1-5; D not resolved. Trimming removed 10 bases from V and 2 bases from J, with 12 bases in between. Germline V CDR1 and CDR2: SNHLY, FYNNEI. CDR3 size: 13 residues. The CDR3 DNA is TGTGCCATCAGCCCCGAGGGCAATCAGCCCCAGCATTTT. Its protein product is CAISPEGNQPQHF.

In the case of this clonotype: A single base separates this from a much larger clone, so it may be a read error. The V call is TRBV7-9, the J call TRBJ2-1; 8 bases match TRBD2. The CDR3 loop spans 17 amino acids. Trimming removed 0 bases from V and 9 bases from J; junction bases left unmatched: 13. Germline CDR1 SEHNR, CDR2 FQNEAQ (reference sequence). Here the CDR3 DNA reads TGTGCCAGCAGCTTAGCGCGCAATAGCGGGATCAACACTGAGCAGTTCTTC. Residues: CASSLARNSGINTEQFF.

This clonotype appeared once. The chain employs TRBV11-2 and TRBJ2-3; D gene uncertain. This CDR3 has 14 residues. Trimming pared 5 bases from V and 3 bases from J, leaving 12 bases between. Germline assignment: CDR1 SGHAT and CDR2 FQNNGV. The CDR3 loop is CASSPETQTDTQYF. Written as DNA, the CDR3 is TGTGCCAGCAGCCCCGAGACCCAGACAGATACGCAGTATTTT.

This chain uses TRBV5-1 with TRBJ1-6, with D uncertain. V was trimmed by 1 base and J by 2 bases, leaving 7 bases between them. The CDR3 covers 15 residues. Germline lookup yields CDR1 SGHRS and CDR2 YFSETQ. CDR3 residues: CASSLRATYNSPLHF. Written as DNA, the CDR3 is TGCGCCAGCAGCTTGAGGGCTACCTATAATTCACCCCTCCACTTT.

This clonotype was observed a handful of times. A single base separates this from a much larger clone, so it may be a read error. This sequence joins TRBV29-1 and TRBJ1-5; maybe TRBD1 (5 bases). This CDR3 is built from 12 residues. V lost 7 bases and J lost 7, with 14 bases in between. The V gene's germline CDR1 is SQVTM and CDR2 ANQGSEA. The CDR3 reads CSAEGQGQPQHF. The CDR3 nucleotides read TGCAGCGCCGAGGGTCAGGGACAGCCCCAGCATTTT.

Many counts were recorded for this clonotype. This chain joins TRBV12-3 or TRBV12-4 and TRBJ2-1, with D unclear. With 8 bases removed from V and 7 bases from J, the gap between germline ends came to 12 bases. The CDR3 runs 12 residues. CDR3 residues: CASYPGGNEQFF. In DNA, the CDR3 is TGTGCCAGCTACCCTGGTGGGAATGAGCAGTTCTTC.

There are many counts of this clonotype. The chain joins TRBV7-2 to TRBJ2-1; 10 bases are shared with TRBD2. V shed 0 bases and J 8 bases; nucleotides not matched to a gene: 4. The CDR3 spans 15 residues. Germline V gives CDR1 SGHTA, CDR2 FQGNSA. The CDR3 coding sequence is TGTGCCAGCAGCTTAGCAGCGGGAGGGCCTTATGAGCAGTTCTTC. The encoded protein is CASSLAAGGPYEQFF.

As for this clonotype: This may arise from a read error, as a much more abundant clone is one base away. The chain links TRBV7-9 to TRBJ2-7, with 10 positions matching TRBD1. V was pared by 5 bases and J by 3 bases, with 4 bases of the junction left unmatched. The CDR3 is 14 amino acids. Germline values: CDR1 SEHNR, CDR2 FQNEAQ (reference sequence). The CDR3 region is CASSDWTGGYEQYF. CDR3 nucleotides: TGTGCCAGCAGCGATTGGACAGGGGGCTACGAGCAGTACTTC.

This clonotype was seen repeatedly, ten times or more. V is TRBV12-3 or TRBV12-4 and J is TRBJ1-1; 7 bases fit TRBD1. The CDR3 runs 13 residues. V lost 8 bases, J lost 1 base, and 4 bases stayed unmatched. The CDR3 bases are TGTGCCAGCGGATACAGGGGGAACACTGAAGCTTTCTTT. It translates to CASGYRGNTEAFF.

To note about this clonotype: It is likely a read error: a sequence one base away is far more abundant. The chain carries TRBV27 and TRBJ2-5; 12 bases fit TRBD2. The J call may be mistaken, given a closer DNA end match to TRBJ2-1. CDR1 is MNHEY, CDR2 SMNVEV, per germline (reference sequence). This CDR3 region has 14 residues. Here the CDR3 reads CASRRLAGANEQFF. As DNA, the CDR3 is TGTGCCAGCAGACGACTAGCGGGAGCCAATGAGCAGTTCTTC.

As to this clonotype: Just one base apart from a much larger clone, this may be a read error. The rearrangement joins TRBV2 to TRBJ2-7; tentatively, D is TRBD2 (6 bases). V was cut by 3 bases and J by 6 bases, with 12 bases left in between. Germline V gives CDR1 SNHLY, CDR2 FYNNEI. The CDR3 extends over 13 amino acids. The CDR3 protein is CASSEIGRREQYF. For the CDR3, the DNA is TGTGCCAGCAGTGAGATTGGGAGGCGCGAGCAGTACTTC.

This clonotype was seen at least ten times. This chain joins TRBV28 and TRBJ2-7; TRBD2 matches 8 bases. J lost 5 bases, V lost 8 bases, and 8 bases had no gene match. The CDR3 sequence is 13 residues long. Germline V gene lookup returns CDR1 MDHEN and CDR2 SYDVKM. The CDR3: CASAAGGRNEQYF. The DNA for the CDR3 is TGTGCCAGCGCCGCGGGAGGCCGGAACGAGCAGTACTTC. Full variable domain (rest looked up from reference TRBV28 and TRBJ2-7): DVKVTQSSRYLVKRTGEKVFLECVQDMDHENMFWYRQDPGLGLRLIYFSYDVKMKEKGDIPEGYSVSREKKERFSLILESASTNQTSMYLCASAAGGRNEQYFGPGTRLTVT.

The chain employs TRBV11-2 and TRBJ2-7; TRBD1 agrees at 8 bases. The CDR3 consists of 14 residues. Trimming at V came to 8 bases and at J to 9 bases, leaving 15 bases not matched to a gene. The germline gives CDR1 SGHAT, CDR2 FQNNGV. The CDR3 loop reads CASGETGAAPGQYF. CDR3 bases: TGTGCCAGCGGCGAGACAGGGGCTGCGCCAGGGCAGTACTTC.

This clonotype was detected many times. CDR3 DNA sequence: TGCAGCGTTGATTTGACAGGCGGAATCCATAATTCACCCCTCCACTTT. This encodes CSVDLTGGIHNSPLHF. The chain employs TRBV29-1 and TRBJ1-6; perhaps TRBD1 as D (6 bases). The CDR3 runs 16 residues. Germline values: CDR1 SQVTM, CDR2 ANQGSEA. Trimming took off 3 bases at V and 5 bases at J, with 17 bases between the two ends.

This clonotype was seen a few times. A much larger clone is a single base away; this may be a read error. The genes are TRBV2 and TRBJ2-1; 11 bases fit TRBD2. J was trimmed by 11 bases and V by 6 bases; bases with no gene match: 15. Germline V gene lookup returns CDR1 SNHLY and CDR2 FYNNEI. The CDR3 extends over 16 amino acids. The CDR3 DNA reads TGTGCCAGCAGCCTTGCCGGGACTAGCGGTCGTCATAAGCAGTTCTTC. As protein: CASSLAGTSGRHKQFF.

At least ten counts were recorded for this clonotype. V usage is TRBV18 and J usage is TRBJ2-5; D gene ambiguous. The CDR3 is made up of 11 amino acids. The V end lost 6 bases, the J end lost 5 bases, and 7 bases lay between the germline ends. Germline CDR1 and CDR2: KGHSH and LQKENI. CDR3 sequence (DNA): TGTGCCAGCTCGCCAGATGAGACCCAGTACTTC. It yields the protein CASSPDETQYF. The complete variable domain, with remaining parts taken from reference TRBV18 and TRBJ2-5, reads NAGVMQNPRHLVRRRGQEARLRCSPMKGHSHVYWYRQLPEEGLKFMVYLQKENIIDESGMPKERFSAEFPKEGPSILRIQQVVRGDSAAYFCASSPDETQYFGPGTRLLVL.

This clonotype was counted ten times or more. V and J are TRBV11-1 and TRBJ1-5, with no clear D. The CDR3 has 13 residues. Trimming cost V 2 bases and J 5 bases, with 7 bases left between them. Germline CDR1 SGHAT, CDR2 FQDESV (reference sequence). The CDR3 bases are TGTGCCAGCAGCTTACGCCGGGATCAGCCCCAGCATTTT. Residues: CASSLRRDQPQHF. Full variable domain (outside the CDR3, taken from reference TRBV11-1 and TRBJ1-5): EAEVAQSPRYKITEKSQAVAFWCDPISGHATLYWYRQILGQGPELLVQFQDESVVDDSQLPKDRFSAERLKGVDSTLKIQPAELGDSAMYLCASSLRRDQPQHFGDGTRLSIL.

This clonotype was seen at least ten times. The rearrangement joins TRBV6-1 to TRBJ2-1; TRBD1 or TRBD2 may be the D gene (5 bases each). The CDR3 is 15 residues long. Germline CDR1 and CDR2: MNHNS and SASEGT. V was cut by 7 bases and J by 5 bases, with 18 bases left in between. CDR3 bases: TGTGCCAGCACTAGTACCGGGACCGAAAACAATGAGCAGTTCTTC. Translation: CASTSTGTENNEQFF.